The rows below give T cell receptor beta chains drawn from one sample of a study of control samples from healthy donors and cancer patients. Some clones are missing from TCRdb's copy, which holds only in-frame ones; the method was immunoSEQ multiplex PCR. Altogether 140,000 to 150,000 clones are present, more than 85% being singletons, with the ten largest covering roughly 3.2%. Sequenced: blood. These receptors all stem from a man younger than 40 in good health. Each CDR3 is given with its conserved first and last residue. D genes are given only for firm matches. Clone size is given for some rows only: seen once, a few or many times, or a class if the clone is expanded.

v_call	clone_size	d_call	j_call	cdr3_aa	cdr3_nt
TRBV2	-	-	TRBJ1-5	CASSMEGNQPQHF	TGTGCCAGCAGTATGGAGGGGAATCAGCCCCAGCATTTT
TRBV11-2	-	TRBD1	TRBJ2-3	CASSQGTGGTDTQYF	TGTGCCAGCAGCCAAGGGACAGGGGGGACAGATACGCAGTATTTT
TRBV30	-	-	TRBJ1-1	CAWTATGPSAEAFF	TGTGCCTGGACCGCGACAGGCCCGAGCGCTGAAGCTTTCTTT
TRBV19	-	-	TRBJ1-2	CASIGGTFGYTF	TGTGCCAGTATTGGGGGAACTTTTGGCTACACCTTC
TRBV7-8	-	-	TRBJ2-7	CASSLLEDISYEQYF	TGTGCCAGCAGCCTGTTAGAGGACATATCCTACGAGCAGTACTTC
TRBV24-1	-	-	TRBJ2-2	CATSNREGAGELFF	TGTGCCACCAGCAACAGGGAAGGGGCCGGGGAGCTGTTTTTT
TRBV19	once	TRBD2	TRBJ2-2	CASSTGLAGGAGELFF	TGTGCCAGTAGCACGGGACTAGCGGGCGGAGCCGGGGAGCTGTTTTTT
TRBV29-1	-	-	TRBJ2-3	CSVSLRSTDTQYF	TGCAGCGTATCCCTAAGATCCACAGATACGCAGTATTTT
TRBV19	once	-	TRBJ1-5	CASSIDHSNQPQHF	TGTGCCAGTAGTATAGATCACAGCAATCAGCCCCAGCATTTT
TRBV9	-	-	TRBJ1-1	CASSVDPVSTEAFF	TGTGCCAGCAGCGTAGACCCGGTGAGCACTGAAGCTTTCTTT
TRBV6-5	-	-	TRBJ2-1	CASSLTGDEQFF	TGTGCCAGCAGTTTGACTGGTGATGAGCAGTTCTTC
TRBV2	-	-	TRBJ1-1	CASRVRQNTEAFF	TGTGCCAGCAGGGTGAGACAGAACACTGAAGCTTTCTTT
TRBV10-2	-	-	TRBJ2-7	CAAGRGFLYEQYF	TGCGCAGCAGGAAGGGGCTTTTTGTACGAGCAGTACTTC
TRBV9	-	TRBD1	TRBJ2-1	CASSVFRQGAINEQFF	TGTGCCAGCAGCGTATTTCGGCAGGGGGCGATCAATGAGCAGTTCTTC
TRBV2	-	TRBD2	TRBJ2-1	CASSLLAGSNNEQFF	TGTGCCAGCAGTCTTCTAGCGGGGAGCAACAATGAGCAGTTCTTC
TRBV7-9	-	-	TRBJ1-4	CASSPRATNEKLFF	TGTGCCAGCAGCCCCCGGGCAACTAATGAAAAACTGTTTTTT
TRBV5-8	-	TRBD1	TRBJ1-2	CASSLIGTGYGYTF	TGTGCCAGCAGCTTAATAGGGACAGGATATGGCTACACCTTC
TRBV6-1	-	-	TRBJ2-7	CASSESQWDSYEQYF	TGTGCCAGCAGTGAAAGTCAGTGGGACTCCTACGAGCAGTACTTC
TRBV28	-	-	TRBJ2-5	CASSFDGLETQYF	TGTGCCAGCAGTTTTGACGGATTAGAGACCCAGTACTTC
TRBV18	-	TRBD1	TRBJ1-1	CASSLRDSEVITEAFF	TGTGCCAGCTCACTAAGGGACAGCGAGGTGATCACTGAAGCTTTCTTT
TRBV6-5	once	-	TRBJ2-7	CASSYTAGQLYEQYF	TGTGCCAGCAGTTACACAGCGGGACAGCTCTACGAGCAGTACTTC
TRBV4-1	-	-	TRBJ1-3	CASSQGKGAGNTIYF	TGCGCCAGCAGCCAGGGGAAAGGCGCTGGAAACACCATATATTTT
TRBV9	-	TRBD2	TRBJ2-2	CASSPTSGNTGELFF	TGTGCCAGCAGCCCGACTAGCGGGAACACCGGGGAGCTGTTTTTT